This entry is about one T cell receptor beta chain. The antigen is unknown. These data belong to a study of vaccination effects on CD4 cells after COVID-19. Sequencing was preceded by expansion of antigen-specific CD4+ T cells with viral peptide pools in the ViraFEST assay. The authors isolated CD4+ T cells after around 10 days of culture. Each participant was administered two doses of either the BNT162b2 or the mRNA-1273 vaccine. The data were produced by immunoSEQ multiplex PCR, yet TCRdb's version contains in-frame clones alone and is incomplete. The data hold about 59,000 clones, with roughly 80% observed a single time. V was clipped by 4 bases and J by 4 bases, with 14 bases between them. The germline V gene encodes CDR1 SGHRS and CDR2 YFSETQ. CDR3 length: 15 amino acids.

The rearrangement uses TRBV5-1 and TRBJ2-2; no firm D call. This TCR derives from a human donor who received a COVID-19 vaccine. This specimen was CD4+ T cells from PBMCs cultured with HCoV-OC43 spike peptides, taken after COVID-19 vaccination. Specified subset: HCoV-OC43 spike overlapping peptide pool stimulation. DNA of the CDR3: TGCGCCAGCAGCCGAGACGGGCAGATCACCGGGGAGCTGTTTTTT. Translating gives CASSRDGQITGELFF.